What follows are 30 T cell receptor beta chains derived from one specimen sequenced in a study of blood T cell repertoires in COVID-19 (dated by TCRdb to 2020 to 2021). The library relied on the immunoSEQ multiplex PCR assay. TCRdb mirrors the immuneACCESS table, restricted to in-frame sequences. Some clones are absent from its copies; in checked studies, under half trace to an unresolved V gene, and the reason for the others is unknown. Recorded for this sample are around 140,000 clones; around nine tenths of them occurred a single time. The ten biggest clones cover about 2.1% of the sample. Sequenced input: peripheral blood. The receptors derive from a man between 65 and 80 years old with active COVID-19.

The chain's CDR3 is CAGRDNSNQPQHF. For the CDR3, the DNA is TGTGCCGGCCGGGACAACAGCAATCAGCCCCAGCATTTT. The chain carries TRBV28 and TRBJ1-5; D is possibly TRBD1 (6 bases). Between the trimmed V and J ends, which lost 11 bases and 1 base, there was a span of 12 bases. This CDR3 comprises 13 residues. The germline V gene has CDR1 MDHEN and CDR2 SYDVKM.

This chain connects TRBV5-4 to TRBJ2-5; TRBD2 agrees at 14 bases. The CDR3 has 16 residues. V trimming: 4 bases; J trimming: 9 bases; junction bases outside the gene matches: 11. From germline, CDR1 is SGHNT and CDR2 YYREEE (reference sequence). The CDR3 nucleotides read TGTGCCAGCAGCCAGCGGACTAGCGGGGGGACGCGGGCCCAGTACTTC. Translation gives CASSQRTSGGTRAQYF.

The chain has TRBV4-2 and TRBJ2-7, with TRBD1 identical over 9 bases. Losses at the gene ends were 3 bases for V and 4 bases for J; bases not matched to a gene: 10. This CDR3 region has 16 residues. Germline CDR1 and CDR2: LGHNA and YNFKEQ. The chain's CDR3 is CASSQGGGTGLYEQYF. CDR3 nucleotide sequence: TGTGCCAGCAGCCAGGGGGGCGGGACAGGGTTATACGAGCAGTACTTC.

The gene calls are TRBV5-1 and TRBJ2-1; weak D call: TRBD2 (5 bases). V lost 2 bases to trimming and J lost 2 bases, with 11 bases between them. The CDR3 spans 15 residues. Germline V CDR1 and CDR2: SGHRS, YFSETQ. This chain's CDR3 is CASSFRGPTYNEQFF. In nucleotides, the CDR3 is TGCGCCAGCAGCTTCCGAGGGCCTACCTACAATGAGCAGTTCTTC.

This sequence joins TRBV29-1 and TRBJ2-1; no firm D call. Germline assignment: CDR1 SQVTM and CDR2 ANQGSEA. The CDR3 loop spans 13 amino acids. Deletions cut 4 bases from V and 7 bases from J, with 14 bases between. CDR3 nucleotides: TGCAGCGTTGGGCCTAGAGGTTCAAATGAGCAGTTCTTC. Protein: CSVGPRGSNEQFF.

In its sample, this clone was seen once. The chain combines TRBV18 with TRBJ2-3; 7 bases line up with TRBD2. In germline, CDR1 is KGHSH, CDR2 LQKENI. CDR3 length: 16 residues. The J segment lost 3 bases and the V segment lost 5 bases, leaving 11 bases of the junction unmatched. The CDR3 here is CASSTTGLGRTDTQYF. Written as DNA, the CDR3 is TGTGCCAGCTCAACTACGGGACTCGGGAGGACAGATACGCAGTATTTT.

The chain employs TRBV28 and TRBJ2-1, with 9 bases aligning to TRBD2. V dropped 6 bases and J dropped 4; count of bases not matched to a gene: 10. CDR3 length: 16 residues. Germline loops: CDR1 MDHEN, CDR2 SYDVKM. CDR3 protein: CASSRSGSESYNEQFF. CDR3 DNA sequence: TGTGCCAGCAGCCGTAGCGGGAGTGAGAGTTACAATGAGCAGTTCTTC.

CDR3 residues: CASSPPSFHEQFF. The CDR3 nucleotides are TGTGCCAGCAGTCCACCGAGCTTTCATGAGCAGTTCTTC. The V call is TRBV28, the J call TRBJ2-1; D uncertain. Germline assignment: CDR1 MDHEN and CDR2 SYDVKM. V gave up 5 bases and J gave up 8 bases, with 13 bases separating them. The CDR3 sequence is 13 residues long. The full variable domain, with the rest looked up from reference TRBV28 and TRBJ2-1, is DVKVTQSSRYLVKRTGEKVFLECVQDMDHENMFWYRQDPGLGLRLIYFSYDVKMKEKGDIPEGYSVSREKKERFSLILESASTNQTSMYLCASSPPSFHEQFFGPGTRLTVL.

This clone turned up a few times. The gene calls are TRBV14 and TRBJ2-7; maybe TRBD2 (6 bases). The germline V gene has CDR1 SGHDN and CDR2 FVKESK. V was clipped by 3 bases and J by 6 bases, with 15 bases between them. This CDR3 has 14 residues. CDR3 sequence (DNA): TGTGCCAGCAGCCATCGTGGAGGGAATGGCGAGCAGTACTTC. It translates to CASSHRGGNGEQYF.

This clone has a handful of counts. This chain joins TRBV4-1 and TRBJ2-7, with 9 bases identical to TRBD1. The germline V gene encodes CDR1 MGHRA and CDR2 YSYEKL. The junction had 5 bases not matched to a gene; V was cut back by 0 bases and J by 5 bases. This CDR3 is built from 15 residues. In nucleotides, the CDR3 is TGCGCCAGCAGCCAAGACGGTACAGGGGGCCACGAGCAGTACTTC. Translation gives CASSQDGTGGHEQYF.

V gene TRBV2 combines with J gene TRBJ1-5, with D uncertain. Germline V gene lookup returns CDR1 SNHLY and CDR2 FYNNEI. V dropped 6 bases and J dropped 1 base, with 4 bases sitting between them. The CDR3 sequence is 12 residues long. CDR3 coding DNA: TGTGCCAGCAGCAGGAGCAATCAGCCCCAGCATTTT. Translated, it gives CASSRSNQPQHF. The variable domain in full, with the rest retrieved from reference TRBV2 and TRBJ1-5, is EPEVTQTPSHQVTQMGQEVILRCVPISNHLYFYWYRQILGQKVEFLVSFYNNEISEKSEIFDDQFSVERPDGSNFTLKIRSTKLEDSAMYFCASSRSNQPQHFGDGTRLSIL.

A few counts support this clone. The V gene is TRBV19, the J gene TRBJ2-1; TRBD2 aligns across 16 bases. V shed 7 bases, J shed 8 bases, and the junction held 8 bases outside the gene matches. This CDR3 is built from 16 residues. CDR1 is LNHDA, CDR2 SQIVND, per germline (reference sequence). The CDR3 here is CASTTGLAGGRHEQFF. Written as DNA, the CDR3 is TGTGCCAGTACTACGGGACTAGCGGGAGGGCGTCATGAGCAGTTCTTC.

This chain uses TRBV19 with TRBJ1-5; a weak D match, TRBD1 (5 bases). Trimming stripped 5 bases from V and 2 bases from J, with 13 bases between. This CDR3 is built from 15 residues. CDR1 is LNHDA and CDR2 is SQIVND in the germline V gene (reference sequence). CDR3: CASSVQVQGNQPQHF. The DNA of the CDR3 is TGTGCCAGTAGTGTACAGGTTCAAGGCAATCAGCCCCAGCATTTT.

CDR3 sequence reads: CASSPGTSGNTGELFF. The CDR3 DNA reads as TGTGCCAGCAGCCCTGGGACTAGCGGTAACACCGGGGAGCTGTTTTTT. J is TRBJ2-2 and V is TRBV5-4; 11 bases align to TRBD2. The trim removed 4 bases at V and 2 bases at J, leaving 4 bases unmatched. The CDR3 is 16 amino acids. In germline, CDR1 is SGHNT, CDR2 YYREEE (reference sequence).

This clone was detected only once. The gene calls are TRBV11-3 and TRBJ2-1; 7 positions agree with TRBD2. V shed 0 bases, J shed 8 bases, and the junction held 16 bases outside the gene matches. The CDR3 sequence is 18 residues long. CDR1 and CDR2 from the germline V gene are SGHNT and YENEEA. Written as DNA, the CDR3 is TGTGCCAGCAGCTTAGACAGGGTAGGCGGGAGTGGATCGGATGAGCAGTTCTTC. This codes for CASSLDRVGGSGSDEQFF.

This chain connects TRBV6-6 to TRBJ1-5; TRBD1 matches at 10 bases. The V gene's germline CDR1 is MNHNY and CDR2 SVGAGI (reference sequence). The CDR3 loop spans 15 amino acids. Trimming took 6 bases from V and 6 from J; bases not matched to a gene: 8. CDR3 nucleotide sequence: TGTGCCAGCAGGCCTGGGACAGGGGAGTCTCAGCCCCAGCATTTT. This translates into CASRPGTGESQPQHF.

DNA of the CDR3: TGTGCCAGCAGTACAGGTTCCTACGAGCAGTACTTC. It is translated as CASSTGSYEQYF. The gene calls are TRBV6-5 and TRBJ2-7; perhaps TRBD1 as D (5 bases). CDR3 size: 12 residues. Per germline, CDR1 MNHEY and CDR2 SVGAGI. The V end was cut by 5 bases, the J end by 1 base, with 6 bases between.

Here the CDR3 reads CASSFRREGETQYF. CDR3 sequence (DNA): TGTGCCAGCAGCTTCCGACGAGAGGGAGAGACCCAGTACTTC. The chain combines TRBV5-4 with TRBJ2-5; weak D call: TRBD2 (5 bases). Trimming shortened V by 2 bases and J by 4 bases, and 12 bases separated the two germline ends. Germline V gene sequence: CDR1 SGHNT, CDR2 YYREEE (reference sequence). CDR3 length: 14 residues.

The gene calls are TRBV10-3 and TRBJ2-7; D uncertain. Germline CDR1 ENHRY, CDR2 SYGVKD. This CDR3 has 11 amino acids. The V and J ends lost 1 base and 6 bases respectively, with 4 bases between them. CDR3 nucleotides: TGTGCCATCAGTGAGTGGAGCGAGCAGTACTTC. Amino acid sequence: CAISEWSEQYF.

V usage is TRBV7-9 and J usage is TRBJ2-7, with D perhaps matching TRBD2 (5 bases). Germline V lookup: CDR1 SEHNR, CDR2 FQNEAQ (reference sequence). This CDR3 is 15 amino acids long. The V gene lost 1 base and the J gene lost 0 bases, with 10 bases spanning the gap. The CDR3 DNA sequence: TGTGCCAGCAGCTTAGTCAGCGGCAGCTCCTACGAGCAGTACTTC. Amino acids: CASSLVSGSSYEQYF.

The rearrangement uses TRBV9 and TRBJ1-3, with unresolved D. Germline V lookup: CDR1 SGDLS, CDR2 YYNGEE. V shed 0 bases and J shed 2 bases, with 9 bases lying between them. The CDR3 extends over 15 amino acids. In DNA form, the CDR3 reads TGTGCCAGCAGCGTAGAGAGGTCGGCTGGAAACACCATATATTTT. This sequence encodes CASSVERSAGNTIYF. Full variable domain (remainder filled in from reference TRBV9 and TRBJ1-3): DSGVTQTPKHLITATGQRVTLRCSPRSGDLSVYWYQQSLDQGLQFLIQYYNGEERAKGNILERFSAQQFPDLHSELNLSSLELGDSALYFCASSVERSAGNTIYFGEGSWLTVV.

CDR3 coding DNA: TGCAGCGTGCCGGACAGCAACACAGATACGCAGTATTTT. It is translated as CSVPDSNTDTQYF. The chain carries TRBV29-1 and TRBJ2-3; D may be TRBD1 (6 bases). The CDR3 runs to 13 residues. The V end was cut by 6 bases, the J end by 2 bases, with 12 bases between. CDR1 is SQVTM, CDR2 ANQGSEA, per germline.

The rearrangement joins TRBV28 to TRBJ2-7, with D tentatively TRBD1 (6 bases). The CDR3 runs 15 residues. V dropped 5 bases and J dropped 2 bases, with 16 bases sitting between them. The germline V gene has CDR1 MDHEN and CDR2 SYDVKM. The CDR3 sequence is CASSRSTGLAYEQYF. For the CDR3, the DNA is TGTGCCAGCAGTCGTTCTACAGGGTTGGCCTACGAGCAGTACTTC.

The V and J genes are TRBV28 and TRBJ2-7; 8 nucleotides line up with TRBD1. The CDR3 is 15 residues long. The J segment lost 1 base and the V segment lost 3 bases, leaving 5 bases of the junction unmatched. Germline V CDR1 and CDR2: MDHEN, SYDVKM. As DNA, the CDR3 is TGTGCCAGCAGTTTTCAGGGGGCGCATTCCTACGAGCAGTACTTC. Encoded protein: CASSFQGAHSYEQYF.

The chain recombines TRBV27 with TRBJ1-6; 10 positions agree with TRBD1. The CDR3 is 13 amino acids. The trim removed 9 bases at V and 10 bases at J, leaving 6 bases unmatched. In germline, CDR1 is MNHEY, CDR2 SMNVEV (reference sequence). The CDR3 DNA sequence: TGTGCCAGTCGGAGACAGGGGGCCTCACCCCTCCACTTT. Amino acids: CASRRQGASPLHF.

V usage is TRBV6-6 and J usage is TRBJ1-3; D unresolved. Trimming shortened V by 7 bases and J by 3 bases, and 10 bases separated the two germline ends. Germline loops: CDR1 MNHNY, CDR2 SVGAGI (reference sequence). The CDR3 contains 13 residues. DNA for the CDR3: TGTGCCAGCACCAAAGCTGGTGGAAACACCATATATTTT. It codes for CASTKAGGNTIYF.

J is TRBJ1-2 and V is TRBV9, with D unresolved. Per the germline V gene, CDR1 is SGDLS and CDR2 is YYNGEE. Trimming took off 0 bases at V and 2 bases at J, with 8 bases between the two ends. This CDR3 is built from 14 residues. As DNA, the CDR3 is TGTGCCAGCAGCGTAGATACAGCCAACTATGGCTACACCTTC. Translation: CASSVDTANYGYTF.

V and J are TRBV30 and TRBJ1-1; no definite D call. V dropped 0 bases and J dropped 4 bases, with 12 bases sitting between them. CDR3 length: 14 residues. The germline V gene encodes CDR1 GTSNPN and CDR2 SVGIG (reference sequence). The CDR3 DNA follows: TGTGCCTGGAGTGTACGAGGGATGGGCACTGAAGCTTTCTTT. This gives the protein CAWSVRGMGTEAFF.

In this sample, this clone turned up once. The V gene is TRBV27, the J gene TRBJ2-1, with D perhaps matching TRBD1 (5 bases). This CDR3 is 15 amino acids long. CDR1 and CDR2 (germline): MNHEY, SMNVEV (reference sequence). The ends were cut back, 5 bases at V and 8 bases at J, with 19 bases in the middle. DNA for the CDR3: TGTGCCAGCAGTCTCTATTTTGGGGCGACCGATGAGCAGTTCTTC. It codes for CASSLYFGATDEQFF.

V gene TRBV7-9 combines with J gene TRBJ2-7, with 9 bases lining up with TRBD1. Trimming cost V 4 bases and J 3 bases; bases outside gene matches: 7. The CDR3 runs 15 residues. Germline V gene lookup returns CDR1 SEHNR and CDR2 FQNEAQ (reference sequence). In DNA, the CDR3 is TGTGCCAGCAGCTCCCCGGGACAGGGCGACTACGAGCAGTACTTC. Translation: CASSSPGQGDYEQYF.